This T cell receptor beta chain stems from a study of blood T cell repertoires in COVID-19. For the study at large: There were acute and convalescent COVID-19 samples, and they came from the United States, Italy and Spain.

This clone was recorded a few times. The CDR3 runs to 14 residues. With 6 bases removed from V and 2 bases from J, the gap between germline ends came to 14 bases. Germline V gives CDR1 MGHRA, CDR2 YSYEKL. The authors' processing: Cell counts per sample came from amplifying reference gene primers. Assay used: immunoSEQ multiplex PCR; TCRdb lists only in-frame clones, some missing. V, J and clone size were drawn from that table, and D and trimming were deduced from the DNA. The sample includes about 69,000 clones, roughly 80% of them seen just once. Input material: peripheral blood. The V gene is TRBV4-1, the J gene TRBJ2-7; tentatively, D is TRBD2 (5 bases). The origin of this receptor is a man in his sixties with acute or convalescent COVID-19. DNA of the CDR3: TGCGCCAGCAGTCTAGGTCAGACTACCTACGAGCAGTACTTC. It yields the protein CASSLGQTTYEQYF.